These T cell receptor beta chains were read from a single sample in a study of T cell responses to AZD1222 COVID-19 vaccine. Assay used: immunoSEQ multiplex PCR; TCRdb lists only in-frame clones, some missing. The sample yields about 200,000 clones, roughly 92% seen once. Source: peripheral blood, taken 28 days after the second AZD1222 dose. The receptors derive from an adult who received the AZD1222 COVID-19 vaccine. The CDR3 runs from the conserved cysteine through the conserved F or W. The D gene is left open where the match is weak. Expanded clones get a size class; other rows say once, few or many, or leave the size out.

J: TRBJ2-7; D: TRBD1; V: TRBV6-5; size: .; DNA: TGTGCCAGCAGTCCGGGACAGGGGTTCTACGAGCAGTACTTC; CDR3: CASSPGQGFYEQYF
J: TRBJ1-6; D: TRBD1; V: TRBV9; size: .; DNA: TGTGCCAGCAGCTTGGGACAGGATAATTCACCCCTCCACTTT; CDR3: CASSLGQDNSPLHF
J: TRBJ1-1; D: .; V: TRBV11-2; size: once; DNA: TGTGCCAGCAGCTGGAGTCATAAGGTGAACACTGAAGCTTTCTTT; CDR3: CASSWSHKVNTEAFF
J: TRBJ1-2; D: TRBD1; V: TRBV5-8; size: few; DNA: TGTGCCAGCAGACGGACAGGGGAAAATGGCTACACCTTC; CDR3: CASRRTGENGYTF
J: TRBJ2-3; D: .; V: TRBV12-5; size: .; DNA: TGTGCTAGTGGTCAGGGGACGGCTAGCACAGATACGCAGTATTTT; CDR3: CASGQGTASTDTQYF
J: TRBJ2-7; D: .; V: TRBV18; size: .; DNA: TGTGCCAGCTCACCAGGGCCGGCGGCCTCCTACGAGCAGTACTTC; CDR3: CASSPGPAASYEQYF
J: TRBJ2-1; D: .; V: TRBV24-1; size: .; DNA: TGTGCCACCAGTGATTCAGGGGTTACTGAGCAGTTCTTC; CDR3: CATSDSGVTEQFF
J: TRBJ1-6; D: .; V: TRBV2; size: .; DNA: TGTGCCAGCAGTTTACAGGGAGGCCATAATTCACCCCTCCACTTT; CDR3: CASSLQGGHNSPLHF
J: TRBJ2-7; D: .; V: TRBV7-8; size: .; DNA: TGTGCCAGCAGCTTACTGGTCAACTCCTACGAGCAGTACTTC; CDR3: CASSLLVNSYEQYF
J: TRBJ1-6; D: .; V: TRBV30; size: .; DNA: TGTGCCTGGGAGGGCGGGCGATTAACCCGGGACGGGAATTCACCCCTCCACTTT; CDR3: CAWEGGRLTRDGNSPLHF
J: TRBJ1-3; D: .; V: TRBV18; size: .; DNA: TGTGCCAGCTCACCGACAACAGGGTGGGGAAACACCATATATTTT; CDR3: CASSPTTGWGNTIYF
J: TRBJ2-3; D: .; V: TRBV2; size: .; DNA: TGTGCCAGCAGTACTGGCGGGGGCACAGATACGCAGTATTTT; CDR3: CASSTGGGTDTQYF
J: TRBJ2-1; D: .; V: TRBV4-2; size: .; DNA: TGTGCCAGCAGCCACGACCGGGACTCCTTATACAATGAGCAGTTCTTC; CDR3: CASSHDRDSLYNEQFF
J: TRBJ2-1; D: .; V: TRBV6-5; size: .; DNA: TGTGCCAGCAGTTACCAAGACAGGTCCAATGAGCAGTTCTTC; CDR3: CASSYQDRSNEQFF
J: TRBJ2-7; D: TRBD2; V: TRBV6-2/TRBV6-3; size: .; DNA: TGTGCCAGCAGTTACACTAGCGGGGGCTTTAGCTCCTACGAGCAGTACTTC; CDR3: CASSYTSGGFSSYEQYF
J: TRBJ1-2; D: .; V: TRBV7-9; size: .; DNA: TGTGCCAGCAGCCCTTGGACAGCCAGTGATGGCTACACCTTC; CDR3: CASSPWTASDGYTF
J: TRBJ2-2; D: .; V: TRBV27; size: .; DNA: TGTGCCAGCAGCCAGGGTGTATGGAACACCGGGGAGCTGTTTTTT; CDR3: CASSQGVWNTGELFF
J: TRBJ1-1; D: .; V: TRBV9; size: .; DNA: TGTGCCAGCAGCGTAGGGGTGGTGGCTGGCACTGAAGCTTTCTTT; CDR3: CASSVGVVAGTEAFF
J: TRBJ2-5; D: .; V: TRBV4-2; size: .; DNA: TGTGCCAGCAGCTCAGGGGTAGGGGAGACCCAGTACTTC; CDR3: CASSSGVGETQYF
J: TRBJ2-1; D: .; V: TRBV5-4; size: once; DNA: TGTGCCAGCAGCTTGGCCACGGGCCTCACCTTTTACAATGAGCAGTTCTTC; CDR3: CASSLATGLTFYNEQFF
J: TRBJ2-7; D: .; V: TRBV5-6; size: .; DNA: TGTGCCAGCAGCCGCGGGACTGATTCCTACGAGCAGTACTTC; CDR3: CASSRGTDSYEQYF
J: TRBJ2-6; D: .; V: TRBV30; size: .; DNA: TGTGCCTGGATTCCCGCTGGGGCCAACGTCCTGACTTTC; CDR3: CAWIPAGANVLTF
J: TRBJ2-1; D: TRBD2; V: TRBV19; size: .; DNA: TGTGCCAGTAAACTTGGACTAGCGGAATCCTACAATGAGCAGTTCTTC; CDR3: CASKLGLAESYNEQFF
J: TRBJ1-2; D: .; V: TRBV5-1; size: .; DNA: TGCGCCAGCAGCTCGATTGGGGGCGACGTTAACTATGGCTACACCTTC; CDR3: CASSSIGGDVNYGYTF
J: TRBJ2-5; D: .; V: TRBV14; size: few; DNA: TGTGCCAGCAGCCTCGGGACGGCAGAGACCCAGTACTTC; CDR3: CASSLGTAETQYF
J: TRBJ1-1; D: .; V: TRBV3-1/TRBV3-2; size: .; DNA: TGTGCCAGCAGCCAAGGCACGGGTATGAACACTGAAGCTTTCTTT; CDR3: CASSQGTGMNTEAFF
J: TRBJ1-3; D: .; V: TRBV6-6; size: .; DNA: TGTGCCAGCAGTGCCTCATTGGTCCCTGGAAACACCATATATTTT; CDR3: CASSASLVPGNTIYF
J: TRBJ1-1; D: .; V: TRBV10-3; size: .; DNA: TGTGCCATCAGTGAGTCGAGTGCAGCGAGGGCTTTCTTT; CDR3: CAISESSAARAFF